A selection of T cell receptor beta chains follows, all from one sample in a study of blood T cells in healthy people across ages. TCRdb independently ran MiXCR on the 5' RACE reads; one entry per CDR3 protein. The data contain about 1.5 million distinct CDR3 sequences, approximately 42% of them singletons. What was sequenced was blood. Receptors originate from a woman between 18 and 29 years old in good health. Both conserved end residues are part of each CDR3. A D gene is named only where the DNA matches it firmly. Clone sizes are given selectively: once, few, many, or a class where the clone is expanded.

NA,TRBJ1-2,TRBV29-1,NA,TGCAGCGCAGGGTGGGGGCTAAATGGCTACACCTTC,CSAGWGLNGYTF
TRBD1,TRBJ2-1,TRBV30,NA,TGTGCCTGGAGCGCCCTACAGGGGTTTGGTGAGCAGTTCTTC,CAWSALQGFGEQFF
TRBD2,TRBJ2-1,TRBV6-5,NA,TGTGCCAGCAGCTCACCCGGGACTAGCATCTACAATGAGCAGTTCTTC,CASSSPGTSIYNEQFF
TRBD2,TRBJ2-3,TRBV20-1,NA,TGCAGTGCTTCGAGGACTAGCGGGGTGGCAGATGGCACAGATACGCAGTATTTT,CSASRTSGVADGTDTQYF
NA,TRBJ2-7,TRBV29-1,few,TGCAGCGTTGTGAAAGGGGGGGCGAGCGAGCAGTACTTC,CSVVKGGASEQYF
NA,TRBJ2-4,TRBV30,NA,TGTGCCTGGAGTCCTCTAGGAGTTCTTCAGTACTTC,CAWSPLGVLQYF
TRBD1,TRBJ2-7,TRBV12-3/TRBV12-4,few,TGTGCCAGCAGACGACAGGGAAAATCGTACGAGCAGTACTTC,CASRRQGKSYEQYF
NA,TRBJ1-5,TRBV20-1,few,TGCAGTACTAGACAAGCAAGCAATCAGCCCCAGCATTTT,CSTRQASNQPQHF
NA,TRBJ2-2,TRBV29-1,NA,TGCAGCGCCTGGACACCCACCGGGGAGCTGTTTTTT,CSAWTPTGELFF
TRBD1,TRBJ1-2,TRBV29-1,few,TGCAGCGTCCCCGGGACAGGGCTTAACTATGGCTACACCTTC,CSVPGTGLNYGYTF
TRBD2,TRBJ2-3,TRBV28,NA,TGTGCCTGTGGTAGGGGGACTAGCGTACGCTTAAGCACAGATACGCAGTATTTT,CACGRGTSVRLSTDTQYF
TRBD1,TRBJ2-7,TRBV7-2,NA,TGTGCCAGCAGCATTACAGGGGCCGTCTCCTACGAGCAGTACTTC,CASSITGAVSYEQYF
NA,TRBJ2-7,TRBV20-1,NA,TGCAGTGCTAGTGCTGGCCCTAGCTCCTACGAGCAGTACTTC,CSASAGPSSYEQYF
TRBD2,TRBJ2-7,TRBV27,few,TGTGCCAGCAGCGCTCTCGGGCTAGCGGGGGTATACGAGCAGTACTTC,CASSALGLAGVYEQYF
TRBD2,TRBJ2-5,TRBV28,NA,TGTGCCAGCAGGCCGGGACTAGGACAAGAGACCCAGTACTTC,CASRPGLGQETQYF
TRBD1,TRBJ2-1,TRBV12-5,few,TGTGCTAGTGGCGTTAGACAGGGGGCCAACAATGAGCAGTTCTTC,CASGVRQGANNEQFF
NA,TRBJ1-5,TRBV3-1,many,TGTGCCAGCAGCCAGGGGCCTGATCAGCCCCAGCATTTT,CASSQGPDQPQHF
TRBD1,TRBJ1-1,TRBV7-2,NA,TGTGCCAGCAGCCGACAGGGACAAGGCTCGGGAGGAACTGAAGCTTTCTTT,CASSRQGQGSGGTEAFF
NA,TRBJ1-1,TRBV29-1,NA,TGCAGCGTTTTGGGGGTGAACACTGAAGCTTTCTTT,CSVLGVNTEAFF
NA,TRBJ2-1,TRBV6-5,many,TGTGCCAGCAGACCCGGACAGACACAGACCTACAATGAGCAGTTCTTC,CASRPGQTQTYNEQFF
TRBD2,TRBJ2-5,TRBV20-1,NA,TGCAGTGCTAGATACATCAGGACTAGCGGGGGTTTCCAGGAGACCCAGTACTTC,CSARYIRTSGGFQETQYF
TRBD1,TRBJ2-2,TRBV6-2/TRBV6-3,NA,TGTGCCAGCAGGACAGACAGGGATGTTGCCGGGGAGCTGTTTTTT,CASRTDRDVAGELFF
NA,TRBJ2-1,TRBV6-5,NA,TGTGCCAGCAGTGACGCCCCGGGCAATGAGCAGTTCTTC,CASSDAPGNEQFF
NA,TRBJ2-7,TRBV20-1,NA,TGCAGTGCTAGAGATTTGAGGGTAAAGTGGTACGAGCAGTACTTC,CSARDLRVKWYEQYF
NA,TRBJ2-7,TRBV6-6,NA,TGTGCCAGCAGTGACTCGGGCACCGGGTACGAGCAGTACTTC,CASSDSGTGYEQYF
NA,TRBJ2-6,TRBV6-1,NA,TGTGCCAGCAGTAGATTAGGAACGGACGGGGCCAACGTCCTGACTTTC,CASSRLGTDGANVLTF
NA,TRBJ1-1,TRBV5-1,NA,TGCGCCAGCAGCTTGGACAGGCTCTCCATCGCTGAAGCTTTCTTT,CASSLDRLSIAEAFF
NA,TRBJ2-3,TRBV7-2,many,TGTGCCAGCAGCTTATCTGGCCGTGGTACGCAGTATTTT,CASSLSGRGTQYF
TRBD1,TRBJ1-2,TRBV6-2/TRBV6-3,many,TGTGCCAGCCGGACAGGAACCTATGGCTACACCTTC,CASRTGTYGYTF
NA,TRBJ1-5,TRBV6-6,NA,TGTGCCAGCAGTTACTACCTAGGTCAGCCCCAGCATTTT,CASSYYLGQPQHF
NA,TRBJ2-3,TRBV29-1,NA,TGCAGCATGGTTGATAGGAACACAGATACGCAGTATTTT,CSMVDRNTDTQYF
TRBD2,TRBJ2-7,TRBV2,NA,TGTGCCAGCATGAGCGGGGGACCCAATGAGCAGTACTTC,CASMSGGPNEQYF
NA,TRBJ1-2,TRBV5-1,NA,TGCGCCAGCAGCGTCGGACACGACGATGGCTACACCTTC,CASSVGHDDGYTF
NA,TRBJ2-1,TRBV15,NA,TGTGCCACCAGCAGAGATAAGGGGGCCTACAATGAGCAGTTCTTC,CATSRDKGAYNEQFF
TRBD2,TRBJ2-1,TRBV20-1,few,TGCAGTGCTAGAAGACTAGCCTGGAGCTCCTACAATGAGCAGTTCTTC,CSARRLAWSSYNEQFF
TRBD1,TRBJ2-3,TRBV7-6,NA,TGTGCCAGCAGCTCGACAGGGGGTTCAGATACGCAGTATTTT,CASSSTGGSDTQYF
TRBD2,TRBJ2-5,TRBV29-1,NA,TGCAGCGTTGTTCTAGCGGGCCAAGAGACCCAGTACTTC,CSVVLAGQETQYF
NA,TRBJ1-2,TRBV5-4,few,TGTGCCACCTCGCCCGTGAGCAACCCCTATGGCTACACCTTC,CATSPVSNPYGYTF
TRBD1,TRBJ1-4,TRBV20-1,NA,TGCAGTGCTGGGGCAGGGGGGGTTAATGAAAAACTGTTTTTT,CSAGAGGVNEKLFF
NA,TRBJ1-1,TRBV7-9,NA,TGTGCCAGCAGCTTAGTTATTCGGGGGGGCACTGAAGCTTTCTTT,CASSLVIRGGTEAFF
TRBD2,TRBJ2-5,TRBV11-2,NA,TGTGCCAGCAGCTCCGCCGGGGGGTCTGGGGAGACCCAGTACTTC,CASSSAGGSGETQYF
TRBD2,TRBJ2-1,TRBV12-3/TRBV12-4,few,TGTGCCAGCAGTTTAATAGCGGGAGTGGTTGAGCAGTTCTTC,CASSLIAGVVEQFF
TRBD2,TRBJ2-3,TRBV7-9,NA,TGTGCCAGCAGCCAAATCAAAGCGGGGAACAGAGATACGCAGTATTTT,CASSQIKAGNRDTQYF
TRBD1,TRBJ2-1,TRBV5-1,NA,TGCGCCAGCAGCTTGGTAGGACAGGGGGCGCGGAATGAGCAGTTCTTC,CASSLVGQGARNEQFF
TRBD1,TRBJ1-1,TRBV6-4,NA,TGTACCAGCAGTGCTACAGGGGCTTCGGAAGCTTTCTTT,CTSSATGASEAFF
NA,TRBJ2-6,TRBV5-1,few,TGCGCCAGCAGCAAAAGAGGGGACCTGTCCTCTGGGGCCAACGTCCTGACTTTC,CASSKRGDLSSGANVLTF
NA,TRBJ2-1,TRBV4-3,NA,TGCGCCAGCAGCGGCGGCAGATTGGCAGCCAATGAGCAGTTCTTC,CASSGGRLAANEQFF
TRBD1,TRBJ1-2,TRBV27,NA,TGTGCCAGCAGTTTTTCAACAGGGGCCAATGGCTACACCTTC,CASSFSTGANGYTF
NA,TRBJ2-7,TRBV9,NA,TGTGCCAGCAGCCCCCGGCCGAACTACGAGCAGTACTTC,CASSPRPNYEQYF
NA,TRBJ1-2,TRBV7-9,few,TGTGCCAGCAGCTTATCAAAGTTAGGGTCGTATGGCTACACCTTC,CASSLSKLGSYGYTF
NA,TRBJ2-7,TRBV3-1,NA,TGTGCCAGAAGCCGAGGTGGGCAGCTCACGATCTACGAGCAGTACTTC,CARSRGGQLTIYEQYF
NA,TRBJ1-2,TRBV4-1,few,TGCGCCAGCAGCCCCCTGGGTGTGGGTGGCTACACCTTC,CASSPLGVGGYTF
NA,TRBJ1-2,TRBV10-3,few,TGTGCCCGCAATGCTGGGGATGCTAACTATGGCTACACCTTC,CARNAGDANYGYTF
TRBD2,TRBJ2-1,TRBV25-1,NA,TGTGCCAGCAGTGAACGCGGGGGGGCGGGGAATGAGCAGTTCTTC,CASSERGGAGNEQFF
TRBD2,TRBJ2-3,TRBV4-2,NA,TGTGCCAGCAGCCTCGGCGGGACTAGCGGTATCACAGATACGCAGTATTTT,CASSLGGTSGITDTQYF
NA,TRBJ2-1,TRBV20-1,NA,TGCAGTGCTACGGGACTCTACTACAATGAGCAGTTCTTC,CSATGLYYNEQFF
TRBD1,TRBJ2-7,TRBV28,few,TGTGCCAGCAGTTCGGGACAGGGATTTAGCGAGCAGTACTTC,CASSSGQGFSEQYF
NA,TRBJ1-1,TRBV10-3,NA,TGTGCCATCAGCGAGCCGACAGAACTGAACACTGAAGCTTTCTTT,CAISEPTELNTEAFF
NA,TRBJ2-7,TRBV27,NA,TGTGCCAGCAGTTTCATGGCTAGAGGGTTGTACGAGCAGTACTTC,CASSFMARGLYEQYF
NA,TRBJ1-2,TRBV10-3,NA,TGTGCCATCAGGGGAGGGAGCTATGGCTACACCTTC,CAIRGGSYGYTF